A single sample is the source of the 5 T cell receptor beta chains below, sequenced in a study of blood T cells in healthy people across ages. It was with a sample-barcoded 5' primer and a J-beta primer mix that a second PCR of about 6 to 11 cycles was run. Via MiXCR, TCRdb re-called the 5' RACE reads, giving one row per CDR3 protein. Counted here are about 730,000 distinct CDR3 sequences, around 40% occurring once; the ten biggest clones make up under 25%. The specimen was blood. Receptor source: a woman in her sixties or seventies in good health.

For the CDR3, the DNA is TGTGCCTGGAGTCTGGGCTACGAGCAGTACTTC. Protein product: CAWSLGYEQYF. V gene TRBV30 combines with J gene TRBJ2-7; D unresolved. Trimming stripped 2 bases from V and 3 bases from J, with 5 bases between. The CDR3 has 11 amino acids. CDR1 and CDR2 (germline): GTSNPN, SVGIG (reference sequence). Together with reference TRBV30 and TRBJ2-7, the CDR3 gives the full variable domain: SQTIHQWPATLVQPVGSPLSLECTVEGTSNPNLYWYRQAAGRGLQLLFYSVGIGQISSEVPQNLSASRPQDRQFILSSKKLLLSDSGFYLCAWSLGYEQYFGPGTRLTVT.

In this sample, this clonotype turned up a few times. V is TRBV6-5 and J is TRBJ2-4, with D possibly matching TRBD2 (6 bases). This CDR3 contains 17 residues. Germline loops: CDR1 MNHEY, CDR2 SVGAGI. Trimming left V 1 base short and J 1 base short, with 14 bases between. Written as DNA, the CDR3 is TGTGCCAGCAGTTACTTGGAGGGCCTGGGGGCCAAAAACATTCAGTACTTC. This codes for CASSYLEGLGAKNIQYF.

The J gene is TRBJ2-7, the V gene TRBV10-3; 7 positions agree with TRBD1. Per germline, CDR1 ENHRY and CDR2 SYGVKD. Losses at the gene ends were 4 bases for V and 3 bases for J; bases not matched to a gene: 12. This CDR3 comprises 16 residues. The CDR3 sequence is CAISAYDRTGGYEQYF. CDR3 nucleotide sequence: TGTGCCATCAGTGCCTACGACAGGACAGGTGGCTACGAGCAGTACTTC.

The chain carries TRBV10-3 and TRBJ2-7; 10 bases are shared with TRBD2. Germline-derived CDR1 and CDR2 are ENHRY and SYGVKD. This CDR3 contains 15 residues. J gave up 2 bases and V 6 bases, and 7 bases lay outside the gene matches. The CDR3 bases are TGTGCCATCAGGGATGGACTAGCGGCGGCCTACGAGCAGTACTTC. Amino acid sequence: CAIRDGLAAAYEQYF.

The chain joins TRBV14 to TRBJ2-1; 10 bases line up with TRBD2. Germline CDR1 SGHDN, CDR2 FVKESK. The V and J ends lost 4 bases and 9 bases, in that order; junction bases with no gene match: 15. The CDR3 is 17 amino acids. The CDR3 DNA sequence: TGTGCCAGCAGCCGATCCCGCAGCGGGAGGGCCCTAGCTGAGCAGTTCTTC. Translation: CASSRSRSGRALAEQFF.